The next 18 T cell receptor beta chains were all read from a single sample in a study of T-cell reconstitution after alpha-beta-depleted transplantation in children. Molecular barcoding with unique molecular identifiers was used for the TCRbeta library. TCRdb passed the PCR reads through MiXCR, listing each CDR3 protein once. This table holds around 450,000 distinct CDR3 sequences, over 40% found once. This sample comprised PBMCs, obtained before TCRalphabeta/CD19-depleted stem cell transplant. These receptors all stem from a girl aged 2-10 years with aplastic anemia, due to receive a stem cell transplant.

The genes are TRBV6-1 and TRBJ2-7; 7 bases map to TRBD2. The CDR3 sequence is 13 residues long. The germline gives CDR1 MNHNS, CDR2 SASEGT. The V segment lost 6 bases and the J segment 6 bases; nucleotides outside the gene matches: 8. CDR3 DNA: TGTGCCAGCAGCTTTGGGGGGGATAGCGAGCAGTACTTC. It yields the protein CASSFGGDSEQYF.

CDR3 amino acids: CASSSGGYTTGNTIYF. The CDR3 coding sequence is TGTGCCAGCAGCTCGGGGGGATACACCACTGGAAACACCATATATTTT. The rearrangement joins TRBV12-3 or TRBV12-4 to TRBJ1-3, with TRBD1 as a possible D gene (5 bases). V lost 6 bases and J lost 2, with 17 bases in between. This CDR3 is 16 amino acids long.

This clonotype showed up many times. CDR3 region: CASKSGGRITEAFF. Written as DNA, the CDR3 is TGTGCCAGCAAGTCAGGGGGCCGGATCACTGAAGCTTTCTTT. The chain employs TRBV28 and TRBJ1-1, with 8 positions matching TRBD1. This CDR3 has 14 amino acids. Per germline, CDR1 MDHEN and CDR2 SYDVKM. J was trimmed by 4 bases and V by 7 bases; bases with no gene match: 8.

The chain has TRBV28 and TRBJ2-5; D gene uncertain. Trimming took 9 bases from V and 5 from J, leaving 13 bases between them. Germline assignment: CDR1 MDHEN and CDR2 SYDVKM. The CDR3 is 12 residues long. The CDR3: CASSLVMETQYF. CDR3 nucleotide sequence: TGTGCCAGTTCCCTGGTCATGGAGACCCAGTACTTC.

The rearrangement joins TRBV20-1 to TRBJ2-5, with D perhaps TRBD1 or TRBD2 (7 bases each). The CDR3 spans 14 residues. V was cut by 5 bases and J by 5 bases, with 18 bases left in between. Germline V gene lookup returns CDR1 DFQATT and CDR2 SNEGSKA (reference sequence). The CDR3 here is CSAQGGLTGETQYF. The CDR3, as DNA: TGCAGTGCTCAGGGGGGGTTAACGGGGGAGACCCAGTACTTC.

This clonotype was observed a few times. The chain recombines TRBV3-1 with TRBJ2-1; D uncertain. CDR3 length equals 12 residues. The germline V gene encodes CDR1 LGHDT and CDR2 YNNKEL (reference sequence). Trimming took 4 bases from V and 10 from J, leaving 11 bases between them. This CDR3 reads CASSRLQTEQFF. CDR3 DNA sequence: TGTGCCAGCAGCCGTTTACAGACGGAGCAGTTCTTC.

This clonotype came up a few times. The chain carries TRBV12-3 or TRBV12-4 and TRBJ1-2, with TRBD1 matching 9 bases. V shed 0 bases and J 3 bases; nucleotides not matched to a gene: 5. The CDR3 spans 16 residues. CDR3 amino acids: CASSLAMGQGDYGYTF. The DNA of the CDR3 is TGTGCCAGCAGTTTAGCGATGGGACAGGGCGACTATGGCTACACCTTC.

This clonotype showed up just once. This chain joins TRBV12-3 or TRBV12-4 and TRBJ1-5; D uncertain. The length of the CDR3 is 13 residues. V lost 4 bases to trimming and J lost 4 bases, with 8 bases between them. The CDR3 region is CASSWSLNQPQHF. Here the CDR3 DNA reads TGTGCCAGCAGTTGGAGCCTAAATCAGCCCCAGCATTTT.

J is TRBJ2-3 and V is TRBV5-1; 9 bases fit TRBD1. V trimming: 7 bases; J trimming: 0 bases; junction bases outside the gene matches: 6. The CDR3 has 15 residues. CDR1 is SGHRS and CDR2 is YFSETQ in the germline V gene. CDR3 in amino acids: CASSMGTGSTDTQYF. CDR3 bases: TGCGCCAGCTCGATGGGGACAGGGAGCACAGATACGCAGTATTTT.

CDR3 in amino acids: CATGFGEKLFF. The CDR3, as DNA: TGTGCGACAGGGTTCGGAGAAAAACTGTTTTTT. The chain joins TRBV24-1 to TRBJ1-4, with TRBD1 matching 7 bases. This CDR3 contains 11 residues. The germline V gene has CDR1 KGHDR and CDR2 SFDVKD.

The V gene is TRBV4-1, the J gene TRBJ2-7; D is unresolved. This CDR3 is 16 amino acids long. Trimming left V 2 bases short and J 3 bases short, with 17 bases between. Germline CDR1 and CDR2: MGHRA and YSYEKL. Written as DNA, the CDR3 is TGCGCCAGCAGCCAAAATTCAATTGGGATGAACTACGAGCAGTACTTC. Translating it yields CASSQNSIGMNYEQYF.

V and J are TRBV7-3 and TRBJ2-1, with TRBD1 identical over 7 bases. CDR1 is SGHTA, CDR2 FQGTGA, per germline. The CDR3 length is 15 residues. Trimming took 0 bases from V and 4 from J; bases not matched to a gene: 3. CDR3 DNA: TGTGCCAGCAGCTTAACCGGGGACAGATACAATGAGCAGTTCTTC. It codes for CASSLTGDRYNEQFF.

The chain recombines TRBV7-3 with TRBJ2-3; TRBD2 matches 7 bases. With 5 bases clipped from V and 2 bases from J, the junction kept 13 bases outside the gene matches. CDR3 length: 17 residues. CDR1 SGHTA and CDR2 FQGTGA come from the germline V gene. This CDR3 is CASSETPFRGVTDTQYF. Written as DNA, the CDR3 is TGTGCCAGCAGCGAGACGCCGTTTCGGGGGGTCACAGATACGCAGTATTTT.

This chain uses TRBV20-1 with TRBJ2-7; 9 bases fit TRBD1. The germline V gene encodes CDR1 DFQATT and CDR2 SNEGSKA (reference sequence). The CDR3 is made up of 15 amino acids. V was clipped by 1 base and J by 4 bases; unmatched bases: 8. The CDR3 DNA follows: TGCAGTGCTAGAGGGCTGGGACAGGGTTGGTACGAGCAGTACTTC. This gives the protein CSARGLGQGWYEQYF.

The chain couples TRBV4-1 to TRBJ2-7; D unresolved. The germline CDR1 and CDR2 sequences are MGHRA and YSYEKL. V lost 3 bases to trimming and J lost 4 bases, with 7 bases between them. The CDR3 covers 12 residues. The CDR3 here is CASSHPVYEQYF. Here the CDR3 DNA reads TGCGCCAGCAGCCACCCAGTTTACGAGCAGTACTTC.

This clonotype was counted at least ten times. V usage is TRBV5-1 and J usage is TRBJ2-7, with a tentative D call TRBD2 (5 bases). The CDR3 runs to 13 residues. V was cut by 3 bases and J by 5 bases, with 12 bases left in between. The germline gives CDR1 SGHRS, CDR2 YFSETQ. The CDR3 DNA reads TGCGCCAGCAGCTGGGGTCCGGGGAACGAGCAGTACTTC. Translating it yields CASSWGPGNEQYF. Complete variable domain (other parts from reference TRBV5-1 and TRBJ2-7): KAGVTQTPRYLIKTRGQQVTLSCSPISGHRSVSWYQQTPGQGLQFLFEYFSETQRNKGNFPGRFSGRQFSNSRSEMNVSTLELGDSALYLCASSWGPGNEQYFGPGTRLTVT.

The sample holds many counts of this clonotype. CDR3 in DNA: TGCGCCAGCGGAGGGACTAGCGGGAGTGCGGGCACCGGGGAGCTGTTTTTT. It encodes CASGGTSGSAGTGELFF. This rearrangement joins TRBV5-1 to TRBJ2-2; 14 bases line up with TRBD2. Germline V gene data show CDR1 as SGHRS and CDR2 as YFSETQ. This CDR3 comprises 17 residues. V was clipped by 7 bases and J by 4 bases; unmatched bases: 9.

The gene calls are TRBV12-3 or TRBV12-4 and TRBJ2-1; no reliable D call. CDR3 length: 15 residues. V was clipped by 7 bases and J by 8 bases, with 21 bases between them. CDR3 loop: CASTPVSFSIYEQFF. CDR3 sequence (DNA): TGTGCCAGCACCCCAGTCTCGTTCTCTATCTATGAGCAGTTCTTC.